Following are 11 T cell receptor beta chains from one sample sequenced in a study of blood T cells in healthy people across ages. For the second PCR, which ran for roughly 6 to 12 cycles, a sample-barcoded 5' primer and a J-beta primer mix were used. TCRdb reprocessed the 5' RACE reads via MiXCR and lists one record per CDR3 protein. The repertoire holds 800,000 to 1,300,000 distinct CDR3 sequences, with almost 25% as singletons. The data also belong to a second study, concerning T cells of mothers and their children.

The specimen sequenced was blood. The receptors originated from a girl aged 2-9 years in good health.

V is TRBV7-3 and J is TRBJ2-1; TRBD2 matches at 7 bases. The DNA end is a closer match to TRBJ2-5, so the J assignment may be wrong. Germline CDR1 reads SGHTA; CDR2 reads FQGTGA. The CDR3 consists of 15 residues. The CDR3 DNA is TGTGCCAGCAGCTTAACAAGCGGGGTAGGGGAGACCCAGTACTTC. It translates to CASSLTSGVGETQYF.

This clonotype was counted only a few times. The CDR3 region has the DNA TGTGCCACCCGGGAGGGTCCCAGGTACGAGCAGTACTTC. Protein sequence: CATREGPRYEQYF. The chain carries TRBV6-6 and TRBJ2-7; TRBD2 matches 8 bases. V gave up 10 bases and J gave up 4 bases; unmatched junction bases: 9. CDR3 length: 13 residues. From germline, CDR1 is MNHNY and CDR2 SVGAGI (reference sequence).

The chain recombines TRBV29-1 with TRBJ2-5; D unresolved. The V gene lost 8 bases and the J gene lost 1 base, with 8 bases spanning the gap. Germline V gene lookup returns CDR1 SQVTM and CDR2 ANQGSEA. The CDR3 length is 11 residues. CDR3 protein: CSIGTQETQYF. CDR3 in DNA: TGCAGCATCGGAACCCAAGAGACCCAGTACTTC.

This clonotype has only a few counts. The CDR3 region is CSAQGSTNSYEQYF. The CDR3 bases are TGCAGTGCCCAGGGGTCCACGAACTCCTACGAGCAGTACTTC. This chain connects TRBV20-1 to TRBJ2-7, with a tentative D call TRBD1 (6 bases). The germline gives CDR1 DFQATT, CDR2 SNEGSKA (reference sequence). V lost 6 bases to trimming and J lost 0 bases, with 15 bases between them. The CDR3 has 14 amino acids.

This chain connects TRBV7-9 to TRBJ2-1; D is possibly TRBD2 (6 bases). V was pared by 6 bases and J by 10 bases, with 22 bases between. Germline V gene lookup returns CDR1 SEHNR and CDR2 FQNEAQ (reference sequence). The CDR3 runs 15 residues. In DNA form, the CDR3 reads TGTGCCAGCAGACCCCCCGGGACTCCATATCTAGAGCAGTTCTTC. As protein: CASRPPGTPYLEQFF.

This clonotype was counted between two and nine times. This chain connects TRBV7-9 to TRBJ1-2; D unresolved. Germline loops: CDR1 SEHNR, CDR2 FQNEAQ (reference sequence). The CDR3 consists of 15 residues. Trimming stripped 4 bases from V and 4 bases from J, with 16 bases between. This CDR3 reads CASSSTAVVGYGYTF. For the CDR3, the DNA is TGTGCCAGCAGCTCAACCGCCGTAGTCGGCTATGGCTACACCTTC.

This clonotype came up a few times. The chain links TRBV9 to TRBJ2-7; D might be TRBD1 (6 bases). V shed 0 bases and J shed 2 bases, with 15 bases lying between them. Germline CDR1 SGDLS, CDR2 YYNGEE. This CDR3 comprises 16 residues. CDR3 sequence (DNA): TGTGCCAGCAGCGTAGGGGTAGAGGGGGTGCCCTACGAGCAGTACTTC. Its translation: CASSVGVEGVPYEQYF.

The rearrangement uses TRBV7-2 and TRBJ2-7, with D hard to call. Germline loops: CDR1 SGHTA, CDR2 FQGNSA. CDR3 length: 14 residues. V gave up 3 bases and J gave up 3 bases, with 12 bases separating them. The DNA of the CDR3 is TGTGCCAGCAGCTTGTTGGAGAACCTCTACGAGCAGTACTTC. Its protein product is CASSLLENLYEQYF.

This clonotype occurred a few times. The CDR3 nucleotides are TGCAGCGTTTTTGGGACAGCCGACTATGGCTACACCTTC. This codes for CSVFGTADYGYTF. The V gene is TRBV29-1, the J gene TRBJ1-2; 7 bases are a match to TRBD1. Germline assignment: CDR1 SQVTM and CDR2 ANQGSEA. V shed 5 bases, J shed 3 bases, and the junction held 6 bases outside the gene matches. The CDR3 is made up of 13 amino acids. Combining the CDR3 with reference TRBV29-1 and TRBJ1-2 gives the whole variable domain SAVISQKPSRDICQRGTSLTIQCQVDSQVTMMFWYRQQPGQSLTLIATANQGSEATYESGFVIDKFPISRPNLTFSTLTVSNMSPEDSSIYLCSVFGTADYGYTFGSGTRLTVV.

This chain links TRBV28 with TRBJ2-5; D possibly corresponds to TRBD2 (6 bases). The ends were cut back, 6 bases at V and 4 bases at J, with 12 bases in the middle. CDR3 length: 13 amino acids. Looked up from germline, CDR1 is MDHEN and CDR2 is SYDVKM. The CDR3 nucleotides are TGTGCCAGCAGCTACCGGGACTTAGAGACCCAGTACTTC. It is translated as CASSYRDLETQYF.

This sequence joins TRBV5-1 and TRBJ1-1; the match to TRBD1 covers 7 bases. The CDR3 consists of 14 residues. Germline CDR1 SGHRS, CDR2 YFSETQ. Trimming took 4 bases from V and 11 from J; bases not matched to a gene: 14. This CDR3 reads CASSGTGADLRAFF. The CDR3 DNA is TGCGCCAGCAGCGGAACAGGGGCGGACCTGAGGGCTTTCTTT.